This is a list of T cell receptor beta chains from one sample in a study of T-cell memory formation after mild COVID-19. In TCRdb, the 5' RACE reads were re-called with MiXCR into one record per CDR3 protein. The sample records about 110,000 distinct CDR3 sequences, 18% being singletons. Sequencing used PBMCs or a T cell subset sorted from them (not recorded which). These receptors were collected from a young man who had mild COVID-19 (a few samples of this study predate the infection). Cell type and time point are not known. Both conserved end residues are part of each CDR3. A D gene is named only where the DNA matches it firmly. A row's size may be missing; if present it is once, few, many or a size class.

>TRBJ2-3|few|.|TRBV6-4
TGTGCCAGCAGTGCGGAACGGGGAAGCACAGATACGCAGTATTTT
CASSAERGSTDTQYF
>TRBJ2-5|few|TRBD2|TRBV5-1
TGCGCCAGCAGCTTGGGTCCTAGCGGGGAGGAGACCCAGTACTTC
CASSLGPSGEETQYF
>TRBJ1-2|many|.|TRBV20-1
TGCAGTGCTAAGAGGGGGGCCTATGGCTACACCTTC
CSAKRGAYGYTF
>TRBJ2-1|many|.|TRBV7-2
TGTGCCAGCAGACCGGCCCTAAGTGGAATCAATGAGCAGTTCTTC
CASRPALSGINEQFF
>TRBJ2-7|few|.|TRBV10-3
TGTGCCATCAGCACTCCAAGGGACTCCTACGAGCAGTACTTC
CAISTPRDSYEQYF
>TRBJ1-5|.|.|TRBV19
TGTGCCAGTAGGCCCACTTACGGGGCCCAGCATTTT
CASRPTYGAQHF
>TRBJ2-3|many|TRBD2|TRBV4-1
TGCGCCAGCAGCCAACGTTTAGCGGGGGGCACAGATACGCAGTATTTT
CASSQRLAGGTDTQYF
>TRBJ1-6|few|TRBD1|TRBV9
TGTGCCAGCAGCGGGGGACAGATTAATTCACCCCTCCACTTT
CASSGGQINSPLHF
>TRBJ2-3|.|.|TRBV5-1
TGCGCCAGCAGCCCAGGGGTAGCGGTGCGCACAGATACGCAGTATTTT
CASSPGVAVRTDTQYF
>TRBJ2-5|.|TRBD1|TRBV29-1
TGCAGCGTTGAGTACAGGGGGCTGGGAGAGACCCAGTACTTC
CSVEYRGLGETQYF
>TRBJ2-6|.|.|TRBV5-1
TGCGCCAGCAGCTCAAACGGGGGCTCTGGGGCCAACGTCCTGACTTTC
CASSSNGGSGANVLTF
>TRBJ2-3|.|.|TRBV6-5
TGTGCCAGCAGTTACAGTCCTTTGGCAGGGGCTAGCACAGATACGCAGTATTTT
CASSYSPLAGASTDTQYF
>TRBJ2-3|few|.|TRBV5-6
TGTGCCAGCAGCTTGGTACGCACAGATACGCAGTATTTT
CASSLVRTDTQYF
>TRBJ2-3|few|TRBD2|TRBV7-2
TGTGCCAGCAGCCGAGCTAGCGGGGGAGGGGCAGATACGCAGTATTTT
CASSRASGGGADTQYF
>TRBJ1-1|.|.|TRBV18
TGTGCCAGCTCACCATGGTGGAGAAACACTGAAGCTTTCTTT
CASSPWWRNTEAFF
>TRBJ1-6|.|.|TRBV6-6
TGTGCCAGCAGTCGGGGGCTAGATTCACCCCTCCACTTT
CASSRGLDSPLHF
>TRBJ2-7|few|.|TRBV4-3
TGCGCCAGCAGCCAAGGCGGACAGACCTACGAGCAGTACTTC
CASSQGGQTYEQYF
>TRBJ2-1|.|TRBD2|TRBV5-1
TGCGCCAGCAGCTCGCCCTTAGGGCGGGGGGGGTTTGATGGCAATGAGCAGTTCTTC
CASSSPLGRGGFDGNEQFF
>TRBJ2-5|.|.|TRBV6-5
TGTGCCAGCAGTTACTCGTGGCAGAAAGAGACCCAGTACTTC
CASSYSWQKETQYF
>TRBJ2-7|.|.|TRBV6-2/TRBV6-3
TGTGCCAGCAGCCCGCTCCGAGGGACGGCCACACGGGAGCAGTACTTC
CASSPLRGTATREQYF
>TRBJ2-1|few|.|TRBV11-2
TGTGCCAGCAGCTTAGGCGGGACCCCTTACAATGAGCAGTTCTTC
CASSLGGTPYNEQFF
>TRBJ2-2|few|TRBD2|TRBV4-3
TGCGCCAGCAGCCAAGCTGTTCCCTTGACTAGCCGAAGTATCGGGGAGCTGTTTTTT
CASSQAVPLTSRSIGELFF
>TRBJ2-3|few|.|TRBV5-1
TGCGCCAGCATGAGGGGCCCTAGCACAGATACGCAGTATTTT
CASMRGPSTDTQYF
>TRBJ1-5|few|.|TRBV5-6
TGTGCCAGCAGCTTAGAGGTTGCGAATCAGCCCCAGCATTTT
CASSLEVANQPQHF
>TRBJ2-5|few|.|TRBV12-3/TRBV12-4
TGTGCCAGCCGAGGAGGGGAATGGGAGACCCAGTACTTC
CASRGGEWETQYF